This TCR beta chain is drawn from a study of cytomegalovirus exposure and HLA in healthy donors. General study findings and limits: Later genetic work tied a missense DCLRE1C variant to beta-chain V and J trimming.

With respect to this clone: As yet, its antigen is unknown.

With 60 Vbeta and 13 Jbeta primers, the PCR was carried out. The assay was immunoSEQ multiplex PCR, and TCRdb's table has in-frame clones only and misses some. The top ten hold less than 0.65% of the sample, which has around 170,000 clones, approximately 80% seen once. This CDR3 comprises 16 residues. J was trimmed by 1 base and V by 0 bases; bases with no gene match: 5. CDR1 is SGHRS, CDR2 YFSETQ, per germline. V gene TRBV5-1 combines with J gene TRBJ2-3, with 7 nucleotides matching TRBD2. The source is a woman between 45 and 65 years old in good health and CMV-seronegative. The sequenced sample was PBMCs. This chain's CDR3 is CASSLERGSGTDTQYF. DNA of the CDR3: TGCGCCAGCAGCTTGGAACGCGGGAGTGGCACAGATACGCAGTATTTT.